The TCR beta chain under discussion was sequenced for a study of molecular identifiers for immune sequencing clone quantification. In TCRdb, the PCR reads were re-called with MiXCR into one record per CDR3 protein. The table records tens of thousands of distinct CDR3 sequences, approximately 18% of them present only once. For naive CD8 T cells, sorting used the CD8+CD4-CCR7+CD45RA+ phenotype. V was pared by 3 bases and J by 3 bases, with 12 bases between. The CDR3 is 14 amino acids. Germline values: CDR1 SGHTA, CDR2 FQGNSA. This clonotype was found many times. Sequences were obtained from naive CD8+ T cells from blood, with Jurkat cell RNA spiked in. Indicated subset: FACS-sorted CD8+CD4-CCR7+CD45RA+ naive T cells. The clonotype originates from a human donor in good health. Some libraries in this study had Jurkat cell RNA spiked in. The rearrangement joins TRBV7-2 to TRBJ2-7; no firm D call. The CDR3 region has the DNA TGTGCCAGCAGCTTCGGTCCGCACAACTACGAGCAGTACTTC. This translates into CASSFGPHNYEQYF. Based on the CDR3 plus reference TRBV7-2 and TRBJ2-7, the full variable domain is GAGVSQSPSNKVTEKGKDVELRCDPISGHTALYWYRQSLGQGLEFLIYFQGNSAPDKSGLPSDRFSAERTGGSVSTLTIQRTQQEDSAVYLCASSFGPHNYEQYFGPGTRLTVT.